These 5 T cell receptor beta chains were all obtained from the same sample, sequenced in a study of beta chain features in type 1 diabetes. Study-wide points: Shortening of TCRB CDR3s, moderate but significant, appeared in all four CD4+ subsets of Type 1 diabetes patients.

Their specific antigens are unknown. TCRB transcripts that were expressed got sequenced, as all of the isolated RNA had been reverse transcribed. The protocol was immunoSEQ multiplex PCR, while the TCRdb copy is restricted to in-frame clones and leaves out a portion. The profile shows some 350,000 clones, around 9.6% of them singletons. The specimen sequenced was central memory CD4+ T cells from blood. The receptors derive from a man aged 25 to 40 with type 1 diabetes.

CDR3 bases: TGTGCCAGCAGTCTGGGGCGGGAGGGCCCCTATACGCAGTATTTT. Protein sequence: CASSLGREGPYTQYF. The V and J genes are TRBV6-5 and TRBJ2-3; 9 nucleotides align to TRBD2. The CDR3 totals 15 residues. V lost 5 bases, J lost 7 bases, and 10 bases stayed unmatched. Germline CDR1 MNHEY, CDR2 SVGAGI.

This clone was observed a few times. The chain carries TRBV7-9 and TRBJ2-3; possibly TRBD1 for D (6 bases). With 5 bases removed from V and 7 bases from J, the gap between germline ends came to 16 bases. The CDR3 covers 14 residues. Per the germline V gene, CDR1 is SEHNR and CDR2 is FQNEAQ (reference sequence). This chain's CDR3 is CASSPNSGANTQYF. The CDR3 DNA sequence: TGTGCCAGCAGCCCAAACTCAGGGGCGAATACGCAGTATTTT.

This clone was seen ten or more times. This chain joins TRBV5-6 and TRBJ2-3; D call uncertain. The CDR3 runs 13 residues. Germline V gene data show CDR1 as SGHDT and CDR2 as YYEEEE. V lost 0 bases and J lost 6, with 8 bases in between. CDR3 DNA sequence: TGTGCCAGCAGCTTGGGCAACACGGATACGCAGTATTTT. Encoded protein: CASSLGNTDTQYF.

This clone was seen only a few times. The gene calls are TRBV7-2 and TRBJ1-4; 10 bases line up with TRBD1. The CDR3 extends over 16 amino acids. V was pared by 6 bases and J by 1 base, with 5 bases of the junction left unmatched. Looked up from germline, CDR1 is SGHTA and CDR2 is FQGNSA. CDR3 protein: CASRTGGAGTNEKLFF. CDR3 DNA: TGTGCCAGCAGGACAGGGGGCGCGGGAACTAATGAAAAACTGTTTTTT.

This clone has only a few counts. The chain has TRBV7-2 and TRBJ1-2, with TRBD1 matching over 10 bases. Germline CDR1 is SGHTA and CDR2 is FQGNSA. The junction had 8 bases not matched to a gene; V was cut back by 4 bases and J by 3 bases. CDR3 length: 16 residues. The DNA of the CDR3 is TGTGCCAGCAGCTCCCGAATGACAGGGGGCGACTATGGCTACACCTTC. Its translation is CASSSRMTGGDYGYTF.